The clone carrying this T cell receptor beta chain was recorded at least ten times. Relying on iRepertoire HTBI primers and Arm-PCR of CDR3 regions, the team built TCR beta libraries. TCRdb used MiXCR to reprocess the multiplex PCR reads, holding one entry per CDR3 protein. The data show about 470,000 distinct CDR3 sequences, under 20% seen once. These data belong to a study of regulatory T cells in long-lasting Graves disease. Study information: Antithyroid drug intake by newly diagnosed Graves' patients had lasted under 3 months.

CDR1 is MNHNS, CDR2 SASEGT, per germline. The ends lost 5 bases at V and 4 bases at J; junction bases unmatched: 6. The CDR3 runs 16 residues. The time point here: newly diagnosed GD, antithyroid drugs for less than 3 months. Isolated PBMC RNA provided the starting material for the TCR library. These data are also associated with another study on T cells in Graves' hyperthyroidism and ophthalmopathy. That source reports: Graves' hyperthyroidism is called stable when ophthalmopathy does not progress within 18 months. In simple terms, a model built on 13 V-J features told ophthalmopathy apart from stable hyperthyroidism.

Material: peripheral blood mononuclear cells (PBMCs), obtained at new diagnosis, from a patient treated with antithyroid drugs. V is TRBV6-1 and J is TRBJ2-2, with TRBD2 matching over 11 bases. The receptor was derived from a middle-aged man with Graves disease. The CDR3 reads CASSMAGLAGTGELFF. CDR3 DNA: TGTGCCAGCAGTATGGCCGGACTAGCGGGCACCGGGGAGCTGTTTTTT.